The 19 T cell receptor beta chains given below trace back to one sample, sequenced in a study of cytomegalovirus exposure and HLA in healthy donors. In the PCR, 60 Vbeta and 13 Jbeta primers were used. Produced via immunoSEQ multiplex PCR; TCRdb's table is partial and in-frame only. The sample contains some 110,000 clones, 80% to 85% of which appear only once. The sequencing sample was made of PBMCs. The receptors stem from a man aged 25-45 years in good health and CMV-seropositive.

The chain combines TRBV5-4 with TRBJ1-4, with 8 bases matching TRBD1. Germline V CDR1 and CDR2: SGHNT, YYREEE (reference sequence). The CDR3 contains 14 residues. J gave up 4 bases and V 5 bases, and 4 bases lay outside the gene matches. The CDR3 DNA reads TGTGCCAGCAGAAGGGACAGGAGTAATGAAAAACTGTTTTTT. Its translation: CASRRDRSNEKLFF.

J is TRBJ2-7 and V is TRBV2; TRBD2 agrees at 7 bases. Germline CDR1 is SNHLY and CDR2 is FYNNEI. The CDR3 runs to 14 residues. DNA of the CDR3: TGTGCCAGCAGTACGAGTCTAGCGGAATACGAGCAGTGCGTC. The encoded protein is CASSTSLAEYEQCV.

A few counts support this clone. The gene calls are TRBV18 and TRBJ1-3; 11 bases match TRBD1. J was trimmed by 6 bases and V by 0 bases; bases with no gene match: 7. Germline V gives CDR1 KGHSH, CDR2 LQKENI. The CDR3 is 17 amino acids. The CDR3 sequence: CASSPPRFGQGANTIYF. CDR3 DNA sequence: TGTGCCAGCTCACCACCACGCTTTGGACAGGGGGCAAACACCATATATTTT.

The sample holds a few counts of this clone. The chain recombines TRBV7-6 with TRBJ2-7, with TRBD2 as a possible D gene (6 bases). Deletions cut 6 bases from V and 6 bases from J, with 21 bases between. The CDR3 has 15 amino acids. The germline V gene encodes CDR1 SGHVS and CDR2 FNYEAQ. The CDR3 spells CASSPDPAGRSEQYF. CDR3 bases: TGTGCCAGCAGTCCTGACCCCGCAGGGAGGTCCGAGCAGTACTTC.

On this clone itself: A read error may account for a junction end that differs from germline. The chain uses TRBV7-9 and TRBJ2-7; possible D gene TRBD2, 6 bases. This CDR3 is 13 amino acids long. Germline V lookup: CDR1 SEHNR, CDR2 FQNEAQ (reference sequence). Written as DNA, the CDR3 is TGTTCCAGCAGCCGGGACTTCCCATACGAGCAGTACTTC. Translating it yields CSSSRDFPYEQYF.

This chain joins TRBV2 and TRBJ2-7; D ambiguous. V lost 4 bases, J lost 2 bases, and 3 bases lay in between. This CDR3 has 11 amino acids. CDR1 and CDR2 (germline): SNHLY, FYNNEI. The CDR3, as DNA: TGTGCCAGCAGTGCTCCCTACGAGCAGTACTTC. Its protein is CASSAPYEQYF.

The chain employs TRBV7-9 and TRBJ1-1, with 9 bases aligning to TRBD1. The CDR3 spans 16 residues. With V trimmed by 5 bases and J by 2 bases, 9 bases remained unmatched. Germline CDR1 and CDR2: SEHNR and FQNEAQ (reference sequence). The chain's CDR3 is CASSVPGQGPNTEAFF. The CDR3 nucleotides read TGTGCCAGCAGCGTACCGGGACAGGGCCCTAACACTGAAGCTTTCTTT.

The V call is TRBV19, the J call TRBJ2-7; 7 nucleotides agree with TRBD1. This CDR3 region has 18 residues. Per the germline V gene, CDR1 is LNHDA and CDR2 is SQIVND (reference sequence). V gave up 2 bases and J gave up 1 base; unmatched junction bases: 14. Written as DNA, the CDR3 is TGTGCCAGTAGTATATCGCTTTCGAGGGACAGTGGATCCTACGAGCAGTACTTC. Its protein product is CASSISLSRDSGSYEQYF.

The V and J genes are TRBV5-1 and TRBJ2-1; perhaps TRBD2 as D (6 bases). The V end was cut by 1 base, the J end by 10 bases, with 15 bases between. Germline CDR1 is SGHRS and CDR2 is YFSETQ. There are 14 residues in the CDR3. In DNA form, the CDR3 reads TGCGCCAGCAGCTTGAGGGACTGGACGGCAGAGCAGTTCTTC. Translation gives CASSLRDWTAEQFF.

This rearrangement joins TRBV13 to TRBJ2-5; 8 nucleotides match TRBD1. After removal of 1 base from V and 4 bases from J, the junction contained 8 bases not matched to a gene. This CDR3 is built from 16 residues. Germline-derived CDR1 and CDR2 are PRHDT and FYEKMQ (reference sequence). As DNA, the CDR3 is TGTGCCAGCAGCTTAGTTGCAGGGGGCGCATCAGAGACCCAGTACTTC. Protein sequence: CASSLVAGGASETQYF.

The chain combines TRBV7-9 with TRBJ2-5, with D perhaps TRBD2 (5 bases). V dropped 7 bases and J dropped 4 bases, with 22 bases sitting between them. Germline lookup yields CDR1 SEHNR and CDR2 FQNEAQ (reference sequence). The CDR3 length is 16 residues. CDR3 residues: CASTIPGESAPETQYF. DNA of the CDR3: TGTGCCAGCACCATTCCCGGGGAGTCGGCGCCAGAGACCCAGTACTTC.

This chain connects TRBV7-3 to TRBJ2-1; D not certain. V was pared by 4 bases and J by 4 bases, with 14 bases between. This CDR3 is built from 15 residues. Germline CDR1 SGHTA, CDR2 FQGTGA. The chain's CDR3 is CASSSSPRTYNEQFF. In nucleotides, the CDR3 is TGTGCCAGCAGCTCCTCGCCTAGAACGTACAATGAGCAGTTCTTC.

This clone occurred a few times. This chain links TRBV30 with TRBJ2-5, with 8 bases lining up with TRBD1. The CDR3 sequence is 14 residues long. V lost 4 bases and J lost 5; bases outside the gene matches: 9. CDR1 is GTSNPN, CDR2 SVGIG, per germline (reference sequence). In DNA form, the CDR3 reads TGTGCCTGGAAGCAGGACAGGGTTGGGGAGACCCAGTACTTC. Translated: CAWKQDRVGETQYF.

V and J are TRBV18 and TRBJ1-1; perhaps TRBD1 as D (5 bases). Germline values: CDR1 KGHSH, CDR2 LQKENI. There are 18 residues in the CDR3. Trimming took 3 bases from V and 0 from J, leaving 20 bases between them. This CDR3 reads CASSPTGDLTSMNTEAFF. DNA of the CDR3: TGTGCCAGCTCACCTACCGGGGACTTGACAAGTATGAACACTGAAGCTTTCTTT.

The V gene is TRBV6-6, the J gene TRBJ2-1; TRBD1 aligns across 8 bases. This CDR3 region has 15 residues. V was pared by 5 bases and J by 5 bases, with 8 bases of the junction left unmatched. Looked up from germline, CDR1 is MNHNY and CDR2 is SVGAGI (reference sequence). The chain's CDR3 is CASSQPDRGDNEQFF. In DNA form, the CDR3 reads TGTGCCAGCAGTCAACCCGACAGGGGAGACAATGAGCAGTTCTTC.

The chain couples TRBV9 to TRBJ1-1; a weak D match, TRBD1 (5 bases). The CDR3 is made up of 15 amino acids. V was shortened by 4 bases and J by 0 bases, with 13 bases between the two germline ends. Germline V gives CDR1 SGDLS, CDR2 YYNGEE. CDR3: CASSTSGALNTEAFF. The CDR3 nucleotides are TGTGCCAGCAGCACCAGCGGGGCTTTGAACACTGAAGCTTTCTTT.

V is TRBV28 and J is TRBJ2-1; 7 bases agree with TRBD2. This CDR3 has 14 amino acids. The J segment lost 10 bases and the V segment lost 2 bases, leaving 8 bases of the junction unmatched. Germline lookup yields CDR1 MDHEN and CDR2 SYDVKM. DNA for the CDR3: TGTGCCAGCAGTTTAAACATCGGGGGGAAAGAGCAGTTCTTC. Translation gives CASSLNIGGKEQFF. The full variable domain, its missing parts supplied by reference TRBV28 and TRBJ2-1, is DVKVTQSSRYLVKRTGEKVFLECVQDMDHENMFWYRQDPGLGLRLIYFSYDVKMKEKGDIPEGYSVSREKKERFSLILESASTNQTSMYLCASSLNIGGKEQFFGPGTRLTVL.

This rearrangement joins TRBV4-1 to TRBJ2-5, with D unclear. Deletions cut 3 bases from V and 5 bases from J, with 10 bases between. This CDR3 comprises 13 residues. In germline, CDR1 is MGHRA, CDR2 YSYEKL. CDR3 sequence (DNA): TGCGCCAGCAGCCAGTCCTATTCGGAGACCCAGTACTTC. Residues: CASSQSYSETQYF.

The rearrangement joins TRBV2 to TRBJ1-2; TRBD1 agrees at 7 bases. The ends lost 7 bases at V and 2 bases at J; junction bases unmatched: 7. This CDR3 is built from 14 residues. Germline CDR1 reads SNHLY; CDR2 reads FYNNEI. CDR3 DNA: TGTGCCAGCATGGGACAGAGGAGAAACTATGGCTACACCTTC. Its protein is CASMGQRRNYGYTF.